The source of this T cell receptor (beta chain) is a study of blood T cell repertoires in COVID-19. Study overall: PBMCs, B-cell-depleted T cells, or T cells provided the cDNA or gDNA that made up the material.

Under the authors' procedure: Amplifying reference gene primers gave estimates of nucleated cell counts. Clones were read by immunoSEQ multiplex PCR, and TCRdb kept only the in-frame ones, dropping some. That table gives V, J and clone size, and the DNA gave D and trimming. This sample has some 150,000 clones, with about four fifths found just once. CDR1 is SNHLY and CDR2 is FYNNEI in the germline V gene. This CDR3 has 14 amino acids. V lost 2 bases to trimming and J lost 6 bases; unmatched junction nucleotides: 2. The sequence was collected from a human donor in a cohort sampled during active COVID-19. Sample: peripheral blood. This sequence joins TRBV2 and TRBJ2-2; TRBD2 matches at 8 bases. The CDR3 loop is CASSETGGAGELFF. DNA for the CDR3: TGTGCCAGCAGTGAAACGGGGGGGGCCGGGGAGCTGTTTTTT. Supplemented by reference TRBV2 and TRBJ2-2, the full variable domain reads EPEVTQTPSHQVTQMGQEVILRCVPISNHLYFYWYRQILGQKVEFLVSFYNNEISEKSEIFDDQFSVERPDGSNFTLKIRSTKLEDSAMYFCASSETGGAGELFFGEGSRLTVL.